What follows describes a single TCR beta chain. These data come from a study of blood T cell repertoires in COVID-19. At the level of the study: Material from acute and convalescent COVID-19 was sourced from the United States, Italy and Spain.

The protocol was immunoSEQ multiplex PCR, while the TCRdb copy is restricted to in-frame clones and leaves out a portion. The top ten clones hold around 10% of a sample with some 140,000 clones, roughly four fifths of them seen once. Germline V lookup: CDR1 SGHDN, CDR2 FVKESK. V shed 1 base and J shed 0 bases, with 16 bases lying between them. The CDR3 extends over 19 amino acids. The J gene is TRBJ1-6, the V gene TRBV14, with D perhaps matching TRBD1 (6 bases). The sequencing sample was made of peripheral blood. This receptor was taken from an older woman with COVID-19, enrolled during active disease. CDR3 nucleotides: TGTGCCAGCAGCCAAGGGGACACCCGACTTAGCTCCTATAATTCACCCCTCCACTTT. This encodes CASSQGDTRLSSYNSPLHF.